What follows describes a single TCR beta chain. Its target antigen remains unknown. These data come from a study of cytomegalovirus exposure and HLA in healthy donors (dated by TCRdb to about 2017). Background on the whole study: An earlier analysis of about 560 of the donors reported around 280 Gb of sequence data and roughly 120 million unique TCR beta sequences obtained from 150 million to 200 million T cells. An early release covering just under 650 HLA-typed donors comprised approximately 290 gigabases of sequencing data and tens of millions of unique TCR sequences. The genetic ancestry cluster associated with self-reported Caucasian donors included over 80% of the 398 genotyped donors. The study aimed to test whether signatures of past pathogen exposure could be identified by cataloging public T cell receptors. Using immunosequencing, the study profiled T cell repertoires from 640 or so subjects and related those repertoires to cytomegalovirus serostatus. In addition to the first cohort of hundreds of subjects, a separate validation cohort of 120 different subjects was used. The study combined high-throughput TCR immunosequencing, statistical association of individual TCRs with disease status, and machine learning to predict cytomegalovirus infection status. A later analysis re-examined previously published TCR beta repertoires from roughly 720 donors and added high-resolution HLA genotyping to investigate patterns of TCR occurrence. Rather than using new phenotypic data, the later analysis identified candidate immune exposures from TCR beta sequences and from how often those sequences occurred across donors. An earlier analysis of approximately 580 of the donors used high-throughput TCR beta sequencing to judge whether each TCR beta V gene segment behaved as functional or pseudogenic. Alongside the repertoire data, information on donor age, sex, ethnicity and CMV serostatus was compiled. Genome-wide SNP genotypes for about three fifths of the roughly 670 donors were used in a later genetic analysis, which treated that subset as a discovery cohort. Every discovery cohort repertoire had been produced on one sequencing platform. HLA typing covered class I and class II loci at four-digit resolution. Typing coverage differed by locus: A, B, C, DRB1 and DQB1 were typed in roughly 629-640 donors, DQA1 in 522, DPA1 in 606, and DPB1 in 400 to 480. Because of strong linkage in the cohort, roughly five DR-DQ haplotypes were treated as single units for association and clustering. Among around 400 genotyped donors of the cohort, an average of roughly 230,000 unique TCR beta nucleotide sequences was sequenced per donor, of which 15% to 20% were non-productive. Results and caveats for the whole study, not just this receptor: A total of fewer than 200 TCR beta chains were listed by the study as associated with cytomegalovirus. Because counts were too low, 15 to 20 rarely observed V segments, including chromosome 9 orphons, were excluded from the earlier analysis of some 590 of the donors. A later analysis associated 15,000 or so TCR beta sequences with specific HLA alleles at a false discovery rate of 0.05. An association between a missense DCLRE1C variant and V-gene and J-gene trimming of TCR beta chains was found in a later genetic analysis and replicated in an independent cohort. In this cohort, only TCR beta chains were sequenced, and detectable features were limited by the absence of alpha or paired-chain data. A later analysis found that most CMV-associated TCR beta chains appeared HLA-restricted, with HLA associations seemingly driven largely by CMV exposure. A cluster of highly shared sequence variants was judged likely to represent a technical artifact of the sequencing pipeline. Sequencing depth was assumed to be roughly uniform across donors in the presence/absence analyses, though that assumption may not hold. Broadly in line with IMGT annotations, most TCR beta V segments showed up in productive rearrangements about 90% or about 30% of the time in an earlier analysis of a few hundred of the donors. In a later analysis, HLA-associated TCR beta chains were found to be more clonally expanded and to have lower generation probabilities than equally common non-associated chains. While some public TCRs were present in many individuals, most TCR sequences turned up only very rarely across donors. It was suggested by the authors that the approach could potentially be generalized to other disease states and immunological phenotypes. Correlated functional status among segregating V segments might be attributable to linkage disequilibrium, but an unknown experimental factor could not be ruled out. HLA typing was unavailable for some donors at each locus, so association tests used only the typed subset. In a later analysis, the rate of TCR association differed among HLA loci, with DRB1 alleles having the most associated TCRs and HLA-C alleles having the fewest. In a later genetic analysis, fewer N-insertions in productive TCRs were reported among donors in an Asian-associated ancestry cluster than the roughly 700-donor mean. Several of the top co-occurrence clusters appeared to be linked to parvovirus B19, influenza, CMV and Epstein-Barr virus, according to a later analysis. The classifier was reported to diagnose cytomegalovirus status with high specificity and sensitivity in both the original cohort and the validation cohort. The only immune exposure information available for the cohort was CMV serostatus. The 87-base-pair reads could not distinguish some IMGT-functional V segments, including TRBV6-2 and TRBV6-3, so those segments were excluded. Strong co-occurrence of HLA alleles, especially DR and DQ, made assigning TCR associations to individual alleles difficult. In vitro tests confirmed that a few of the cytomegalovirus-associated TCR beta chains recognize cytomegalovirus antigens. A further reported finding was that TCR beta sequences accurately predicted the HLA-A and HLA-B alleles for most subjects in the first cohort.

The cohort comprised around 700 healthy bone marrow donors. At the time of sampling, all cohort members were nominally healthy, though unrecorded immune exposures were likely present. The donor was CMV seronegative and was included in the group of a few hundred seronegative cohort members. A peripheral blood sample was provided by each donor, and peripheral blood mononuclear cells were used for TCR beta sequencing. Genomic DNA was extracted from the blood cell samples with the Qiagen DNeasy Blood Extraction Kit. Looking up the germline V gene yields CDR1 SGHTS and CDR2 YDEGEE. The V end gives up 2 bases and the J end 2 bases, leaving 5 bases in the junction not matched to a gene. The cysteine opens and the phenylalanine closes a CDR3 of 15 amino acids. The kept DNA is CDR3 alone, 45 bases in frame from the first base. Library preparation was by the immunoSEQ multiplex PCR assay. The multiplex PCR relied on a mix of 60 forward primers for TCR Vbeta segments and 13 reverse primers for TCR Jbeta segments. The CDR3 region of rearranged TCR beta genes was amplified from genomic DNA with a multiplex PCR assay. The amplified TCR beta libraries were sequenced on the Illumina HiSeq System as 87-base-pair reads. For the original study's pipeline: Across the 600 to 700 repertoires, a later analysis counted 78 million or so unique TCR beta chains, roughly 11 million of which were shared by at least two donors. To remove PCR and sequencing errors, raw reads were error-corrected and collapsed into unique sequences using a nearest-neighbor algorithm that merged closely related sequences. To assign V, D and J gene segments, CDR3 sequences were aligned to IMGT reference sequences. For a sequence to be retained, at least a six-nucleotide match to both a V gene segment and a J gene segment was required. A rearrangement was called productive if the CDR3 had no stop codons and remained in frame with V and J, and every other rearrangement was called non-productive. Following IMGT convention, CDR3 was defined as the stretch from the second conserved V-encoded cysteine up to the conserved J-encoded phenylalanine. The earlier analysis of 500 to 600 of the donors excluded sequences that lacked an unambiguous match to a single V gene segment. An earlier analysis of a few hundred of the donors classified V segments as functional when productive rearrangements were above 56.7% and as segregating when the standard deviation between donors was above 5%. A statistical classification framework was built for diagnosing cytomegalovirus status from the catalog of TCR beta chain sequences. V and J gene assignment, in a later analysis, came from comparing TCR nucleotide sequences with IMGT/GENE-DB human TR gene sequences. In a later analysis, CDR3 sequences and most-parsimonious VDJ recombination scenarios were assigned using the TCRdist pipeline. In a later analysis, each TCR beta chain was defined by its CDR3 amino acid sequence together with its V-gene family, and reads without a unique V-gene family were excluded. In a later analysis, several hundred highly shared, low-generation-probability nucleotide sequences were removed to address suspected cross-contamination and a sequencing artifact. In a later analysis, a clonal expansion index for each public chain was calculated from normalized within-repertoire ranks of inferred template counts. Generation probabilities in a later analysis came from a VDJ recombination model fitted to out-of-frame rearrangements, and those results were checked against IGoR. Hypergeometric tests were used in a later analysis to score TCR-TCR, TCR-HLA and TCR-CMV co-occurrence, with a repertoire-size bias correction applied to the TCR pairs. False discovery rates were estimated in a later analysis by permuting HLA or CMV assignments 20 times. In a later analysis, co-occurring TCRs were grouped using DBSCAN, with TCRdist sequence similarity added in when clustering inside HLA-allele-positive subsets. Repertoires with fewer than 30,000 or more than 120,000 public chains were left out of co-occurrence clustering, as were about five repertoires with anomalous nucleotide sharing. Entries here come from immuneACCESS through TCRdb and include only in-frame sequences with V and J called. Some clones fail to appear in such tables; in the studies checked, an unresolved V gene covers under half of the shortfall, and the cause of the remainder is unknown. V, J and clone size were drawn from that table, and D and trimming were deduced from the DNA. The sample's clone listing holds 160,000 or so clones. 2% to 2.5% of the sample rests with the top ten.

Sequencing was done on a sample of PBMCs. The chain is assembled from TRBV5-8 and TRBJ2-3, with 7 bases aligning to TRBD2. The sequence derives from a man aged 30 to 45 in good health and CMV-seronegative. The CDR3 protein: CASSLSSGVTDTQYF. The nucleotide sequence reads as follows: TGTGCCAGCAGCTTATCTAGCGGTGTCACAGATACGCAGTATTTT.